The clone carrying this T cell receptor beta chain has a handful of counts. Its antigen is currently unknown. The data were obtained in a study of T cell repertoires in cytomegalovirus infection. One entry per CDR3 protein results from TCRdb running MiXCR on the reads. The data show approximately 340,000 distinct CDR3 sequences, roughly 29% seen once. V lost 2 bases and J lost 5, with 11 bases in between. Germline lookup yields CDR1 ENHRY and CDR2 SYGVKD. The CDR3 has 14 amino acids. V gene TRBV10-3 combines with J gene TRBJ2-3, with TRBD1 as a possible D gene (6 bases). The material sequenced was cultured PBMCs, taken from culture after CMV antigen stimulation. The TCR was taken from a human donor in good health (CMV status not recorded). Some clones in this sample may be carry-over from other donors' samples. The CDR3 sequence: CAISERGQLDTQYF. The CDR3 region has the DNA TGTGCCATCAGTGAGCGAGGACAGCTAGATACGCAGTATTTT.